This is a list of T cell receptor beta chains from one sample in a study of CD8 T cells in ankylosing spondylitis. One entry per CDR3 protein, called by TCRdb with MiXCR from the 5' RACE reads. Of roughly 130,000 distinct CDR3 sequences in the sample, 12% to 15% were seen once. The specimen was blood, either unsorted or a sorted T cell fraction (not recorded which). These receptors were taken from a female donor with ankylosing spondylitis or in good health (not recorded which). Both conserved end residues are part of each CDR3. The D gene is left open where the match is weak. Expanded clones get a size class; other rows say once, few or many, or leave the size out.

abundance	v_gene	j_gene	d_gene	CDR3nt	CDR3aa
NA	TRBV5-1	TRBJ1-6	NA	TGCGCCAGCAGCCAAGACAGAAAAAATTCACCCCTCCACTTT	CASSQDRKNSPLHF
NA	TRBV11-2	TRBJ2-1	NA	TGTGCCAGCAGCTTAGACAGGGGATACAATGAGCAGTTCTTC	CASSLDRGYNEQFF
many	TRBV15	TRBJ2-5	NA	TGTGCCACCAGCAGGTTGGACCGGGCTCACCAAGAGACCCAGTACTTC	CATSRLDRAHQETQYF
few	TRBV5-6	TRBJ2-2	NA	TGTGCCAGCAGGTCCGGGACACAGAACACCGGGGAGCTGTTTTTT	CASRSGTQNTGELFF
many	TRBV20-1	TRBJ2-5	TRBD2	TGCAGTGCTAGGACTAGCGGGGCCGCCGTTTCGGAGACCCAGTACTTC	CSARTSGAAVSETQYF
many	TRBV5-1	TRBJ2-1	TRBD2	TGCGCCAGCAGCCCCAGCGGGAGCTCCTACAATGAGCAGTTCTTC	CASSPSGSSYNEQFF
many	TRBV9	TRBJ2-3	NA	TGTGCCAGCAGCTTCTCCCCGGCGGGATCAGATACGCAGTATTTT	CASSFSPAGSDTQYF
NA	TRBV25-1	TRBJ2-7	NA	TGTGCCAGCAGTGAAGGTAGCGGCACGTTGGGCTACGAGCAGTACTTC	CASSEGSGTLGYEQYF
NA	TRBV11-2	TRBJ2-7	TRBD2	TGTGCCGGCAGCTTAGAGAGCGGGGGGCGGGCCGAGCAGTACTTC	CAGSLESGGRAEQYF
few	TRBV11-2	TRBJ2-2	TRBD1	TGTGCCAGCAGCTATCAGACAGGGGGGGTCGGGGAGCTGTTTTTT	CASSYQTGGVGELFF
few	TRBV7-9	TRBJ2-5	NA	TGTGCCAGCAGCACTTCAGGGTTGCAAGAGACCCAGTACTTC	CASSTSGLQETQYF
NA	TRBV6-2/TRBV6-3	TRBJ2-7	NA	TGTGCCAGCAGTCCCGGAGGGCGGAGGAACGAGCAGTACTTC	CASSPGGRRNEQYF
NA	TRBV27	TRBJ2-2	TRBD2	TGTGCCAGCAGTTTAAGCGGGGCCACCGGGGAGCTGTTTTTT	CASSLSGATGELFF
many	TRBV20-1	TRBJ2-1	TRBD2	TGCAGTGCCAGACTAGCGGGGACGACCTACAATGAGCAGTTCTTC	CSARLAGTTYNEQFF
NA	TRBV27	TRBJ2-4	TRBD1	TGTGCCAGCGGAGGGACAGGGAAAGCCAAAAACATTCAGTACTTC	CASGGTGKAKNIQYF
NA	TRBV12-3/TRBV12-4	TRBJ1-5	NA	TGTGCCAGCAGCCCAAAGGGTTATAGCAATCAGCCCCAGCATTTT	CASSPKGYSNQPQHF
few	TRBV7-8	TRBJ1-4	NA	TGTGCCAGCGCAAGGACCGATGCAACTAATGAAAAACTGTTTTTT	CASARTDATNEKLFF